Below, 13 T cell receptor beta chains from the same sample are listed, as sequenced in a study of shared clonotypes between healthy human individuals. Profiling relied on immunoSEQ multiplex PCR, and the TCRdb table lists in-frame clones only, not all of them. The sample contains roughly 1 million clones, around four fifths of which appear only once. Sequenced input: memory CD4+ T cells sorted from blood. Subset meaning: CD45RA-negative fraction. The receptors were sampled from a man between 18 and 35 years old in good health.

Note on this clone: Within the sample, other DNA sequences also encode this same CDR3. The J gene is TRBJ2-3, the V gene TRBV4-3; 10 bases align to TRBD2. V trimming: 3 bases; J trimming: 6 bases; junction bases outside the gene matches: 9. The germline gives CDR1 LGHNA, CDR2 YSLEER. The CDR3 runs 16 residues. In DNA form, the CDR3 reads TGCGCCAGCAGCCAGGGAGCGGGAGGGCCCCCCGATACGCAGTATTTT. Encoded protein: CASSQGAGGPPDTQYF.

The count of this clone is one. This sequence is one base from a far larger clone and is likely a read error. The V call is TRBV13, the J call TRBJ1-4; D may be TRBD1 (6 bases). This CDR3 region has 14 residues. In germline, CDR1 is PRHDT, CDR2 FYEKMQ (reference sequence). V was shortened by 3 bases and J by 13 bases, with 18 bases between the two germline ends. The CDR3 reads CASSFGTLERRLFF. In DNA, the CDR3 is TGTGCCAGCAGCTTTGGGACACTCGAAAGAAGACTGTTTTTT.

This rearrangement joins TRBV19 to TRBJ1-3, with TRBD1 matching 7 bases. Germline CDR1 and CDR2: LNHDA and SQIVND (reference sequence). This CDR3 has 15 residues. J gave up 2 bases and V 6 bases, and 7 bases lay outside the gene matches. The CDR3 loop is CASSPDRVTGNTIYF. CDR3 in DNA: TGTGCCAGTAGCCCCGACAGGGTAACTGGAAACACCATATATTTT.

DNA for the CDR3: TGTGCCAGCTCACCACCGGGCCAGGGGCGGACCTTC. The encoded protein is CASSPPGQGRTF. V gene TRBV18 combines with J gene TRBJ1-2; D might be TRBD1 (6 bases). The germline V and J ends were trimmed by 0 bases and 14 bases, with 13 bases remaining between them. The CDR3 has 12 amino acids. Germline CDR1 reads KGHSH; CDR2 reads LQKENI.

V usage is TRBV18 and J usage is TRBJ1-1, with TRBD1 identical over 12 bases. Germline-derived CDR1 and CDR2 are KGHSH and LQKENI. The V segment lost 2 bases and the J segment 5 bases; nucleotides outside the gene matches: 9. The CDR3 loop spans 17 amino acids. CDR3 amino acids: CASSPSGQGASLTEAFF. CDR3 nucleotide sequence: TGTGCCAGCTCACCATCGGGACAGGGGGCTTCGTTGACTGAAGCTTTCTTT.

The rearrangement uses TRBV2 and TRBJ1-3, with D hard to call. The CDR3 loop spans 16 amino acids. CDR1 SNHLY and CDR2 FYNNEI come from the germline V gene. With 7 bases removed from V and 2 bases from J, the gap between germline ends came to 18 bases. CDR3 region: CASTLRSPQAGNTIYF. The CDR3 bases are TGTGCCAGCACCCTTCGGAGCCCTCAGGCTGGAAACACCATATATTTT.

With respect to this clone: The same CDR3 is also encoded by other DNA sequences in this sample. J is TRBJ2-3 and V is TRBV5-1; a possible D gene is TRBD2 (5 bases). The length of the CDR3 is 13 residues. V was pared by 4 bases and J by 3 bases, with 9 bases between. Germline V gene data show CDR1 as SGHRS and CDR2 as YFSETQ. Here the CDR3 reads CASSLGLTDTQYF. The CDR3 DNA follows: TGCGCCAGCAGCCTCGGACTTACAGATACGCAGTATTTT. Combining the CDR3 with reference TRBV5-1 and TRBJ2-3 gives the whole variable domain KAGVTQTPRYLIKTRGQQVTLSCSPISGHRSVSWYQQTPGQGLQFLFEYFSETQRNKGNFPGRFSGRQFSNSRSEMNVSTLELGDSALYLCASSLGLTDTQYFGPGTRLTVL.

The rearrangement joins TRBV11-3 to TRBJ2-3; 11 nucleotides match TRBD2. The V segment lost 5 bases and the J segment 4 bases; nucleotides outside the gene matches: 2. CDR1 and CDR2 from the germline V gene are SGHNT and YENEEA. The CDR3 runs to 14 residues. This chain's CDR3 is CASSRLAGSDTQYF. The CDR3 DNA reads as TGTGCCAGCAGCCGACTAGCGGGGTCAGATACGCAGTATTTT.

This clone was recorded only once. V gene TRBV5-1 combines with J gene TRBJ1-1; D perhaps matches TRBD1 (5 bases). V lost 2 bases and J lost 3, with 20 bases in between. The CDR3 loop spans 17 amino acids. The germline CDR1 and CDR2 sequences are SGHRS and YFSETQ. CDR3 protein: CASSFREWDGKYTEAFF. In DNA, the CDR3 is TGCGCCAGCAGCTTCAGGGAATGGGACGGAAAGTACACTGAAGCTTTCTTT. The whole variable domain, remainder taken from reference TRBV5-1 and TRBJ1-1, is KAGVTQTPRYLIKTRGQQVTLSCSPISGHRSVSWYQQTPGQGLQFLFEYFSETQRNKGNFPGRFSGRQFSNSRSEMNVSTLELGDSALYLCASSFREWDGKYTEAFFGQGTRLTVV.

The rearrangement joins TRBV5-6 to TRBJ2-7, with D maybe TRBD1 (6 bases). The CDR3 sequence is 14 residues long. Trimming took off 3 bases at V and 3 bases at J, with 13 bases between the two ends. Germline CDR1 SGHDT, CDR2 YYEEEE. CDR3 coding DNA: TGTGCCAGCAGCTCAGGGACATCTTTCTACGAGCAGTACTTC. Translated, it gives CASSSGTSFYEQYF.

The chain is built from TRBV6-5 and TRBJ2-7; TRBD1 matches at 9 bases. J gave up 7 bases and V 7 bases, and 5 bases lay outside the gene matches. Per the germline V gene, CDR1 is MNHEY and CDR2 is SVGAGI. CDR3 length: 12 residues. CDR3 nucleotides: TGTGCCAGCATCACAGGGGGCGGAGAGCAGTACTTC. Translating gives CASITGGGEQYF.

V and J are TRBV5-1 and TRBJ2-7; 7 bases agree with TRBD1. V gave up 4 bases and J gave up 4 bases; unmatched junction bases: 11. This CDR3 has 15 amino acids. From germline, CDR1 is SGHRS and CDR2 YFSETQ. The CDR3 is CASSPGGTENYEQYF. CDR3 in DNA: TGCGCCAGCAGCCCGGGTGGGACAGAAAATTACGAGCAGTACTTC. Complete variable domain (other parts from reference TRBV5-1 and TRBJ2-7): KAGVTQTPRYLIKTRGQQVTLSCSPISGHRSVSWYQQTPGQGLQFLFEYFSETQRNKGNFPGRFSGRQFSNSRSEMNVSTLELGDSALYLCASSPGGTENYEQYFGPGTRLTVT.

This clone turned up a few times. The V and J genes are TRBV5-6 and TRBJ2-3; D may be TRBD2 (6 bases). Germline V gives CDR1 SGHDT, CDR2 YYEEEE. Trimming removed 3 bases at V and 1 base at J, with 9 bases between. The CDR3 has 14 amino acids. The CDR3: CASSSREGTDTQYF. The CDR3 DNA sequence: TGTGCCAGCAGCTCGAGGGAGGGCACAGATACGCAGTATTTT.